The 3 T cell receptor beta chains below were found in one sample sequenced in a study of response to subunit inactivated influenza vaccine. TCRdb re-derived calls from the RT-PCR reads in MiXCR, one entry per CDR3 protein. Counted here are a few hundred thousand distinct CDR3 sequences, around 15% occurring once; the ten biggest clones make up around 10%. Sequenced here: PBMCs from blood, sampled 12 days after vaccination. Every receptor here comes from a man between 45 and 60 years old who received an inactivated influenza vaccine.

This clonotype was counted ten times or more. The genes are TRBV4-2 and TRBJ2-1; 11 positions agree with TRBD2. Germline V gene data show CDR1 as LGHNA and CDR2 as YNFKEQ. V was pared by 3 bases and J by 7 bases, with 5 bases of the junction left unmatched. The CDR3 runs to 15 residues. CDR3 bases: TGTGCCAGCAGCCACTTAGCGGGAGGGGTAAATGAGCAGTTCTTC. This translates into CASSHLAGGVNEQFF.

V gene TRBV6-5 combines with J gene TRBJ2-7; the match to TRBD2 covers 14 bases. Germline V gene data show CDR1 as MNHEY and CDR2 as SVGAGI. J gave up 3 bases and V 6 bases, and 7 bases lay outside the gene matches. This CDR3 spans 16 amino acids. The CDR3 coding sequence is TGTGCCAGCAGCTATGGACTAGCGGGAGGATTCTACGAGCAGTACTTC. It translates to CASSYGLAGGFYEQYF.

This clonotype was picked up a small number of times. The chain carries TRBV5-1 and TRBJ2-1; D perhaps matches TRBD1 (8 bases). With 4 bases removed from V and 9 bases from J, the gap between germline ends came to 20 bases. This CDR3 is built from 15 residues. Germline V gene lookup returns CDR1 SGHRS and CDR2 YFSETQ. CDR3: CASSPGQGGRTEQFF. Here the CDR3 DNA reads TGCGCCAGCAGCCCCGGACAGGGAGGGAGGACTGAGCAGTTCTTC.